One and the same sample provided the 28 T cell receptor beta chains below, sequenced in a study of radiation and T cells in renal cell carcinoma. Documented time point: blood 4 weeks post-SBRT, at nephrectomy. Treatment described: 15 Gy SBRT to primary tumor, nephrectomy 4 weeks later. The repertoire was sequenced with immunoSEQ multiplex PCR; TCRdb's copy has only in-frame clones and lacks some. The sample lists about 77,000 clones, around four fifths occurring once. Sequencing used blood, obtained from a patient whose treatment included radiotherapy and nephrectomy. The receptors originated from an older woman with renal cell carcinoma.

V is TRBV6-5 and J is TRBJ1-2; D is ambiguous. V shed 4 bases and J shed 8 bases, with 11 bases lying between them. This CDR3 comprises 12 residues. Germline values: CDR1 MNHEY, CDR2 SVGAGI. The CDR3 nucleotides read TGTGCCAGCAGTTCCGGCGGCGAGGGCTACACCTTC. Protein: CASSSGGEGYTF.

The V gene is TRBV28, the J gene TRBJ2-5; 8 bases are a match to TRBD1. The trim removed 2 bases at V and 5 bases at J, leaving 7 bases unmatched. The CDR3 is 15 amino acids. Germline V gene lookup returns CDR1 MDHEN and CDR2 SYDVKM. For the CDR3, the DNA is TGTGCCAGCAGTTTAGGTGTCAGGGGGCAGGAGACCCAGTACTTC. It translates to CASSLGVRGQETQYF.

In DNA form, the CDR3 reads TGCGCCAGCAGCCAAGAGGGACAGCGCTCCTACGAGCAGTACTTC. It codes for CASSQEGQRSYEQYF. The rearrangement joins TRBV4-1 to TRBJ2-7, with 7 bases matching TRBD1. The ends lost 0 bases at V and 0 bases at J; junction bases unmatched: 2. CDR1 is MGHRA, CDR2 YSYEKL, per germline. This CDR3 region has 15 residues.

This clone was recorded a few times. The genes are TRBV10-2 and TRBJ2-2; possibly TRBD2 for D (5 bases). The V end was cut by 9 bases, the J end by 1 base, with 15 bases between. This CDR3 is built from 15 residues. CDR1 and CDR2 (germline): WSHSY, SAAADI. CDR3 DNA sequence: TGCGCCAGTAGGAGGTCGGAGATGAACACCGGGGAGCTGTTTTTT. Translation gives CASRRSEMNTGELFF.

This clone is a singleton in its sample. The chain recombines TRBV27 with TRBJ2-7; 14 nucleotides agree with TRBD2. Germline CDR1 is MNHEY and CDR2 is SMNVEV (reference sequence). CDR3 length equals 15 residues. The V segment lost 5 bases and the J segment 5 bases; nucleotides outside the gene matches: 5. CDR3 loop: CASSHGTSGSNEQYF. In DNA, the CDR3 is TGTGCCAGCAGTCATGGGACTAGCGGGAGCAACGAGCAGTACTTC.

V and J are TRBV7-9 and TRBJ2-1; D is perhaps TRBD2 (6 bases). The CDR3 sequence is 11 residues long. In germline, CDR1 is SEHNR, CDR2 FQNEAQ (reference sequence). The ends were cut back, 2 bases at V and 13 bases at J, with 9 bases in the middle. The CDR3 sequence: CASSLRGIQFF. The CDR3 nucleotides read TGTGCCAGCAGCTTACGGGGGATTCAGTTCTTC.

The chain has TRBV5-5 and TRBJ1-2; D not certain. The V and J ends lost 6 bases and 0 bases respectively, with 15 bases between them. Germline-derived CDR1 and CDR2 are SGHKS and YYEKEE (reference sequence). This CDR3 region has 15 residues. In nucleotides, the CDR3 is TGTGCCAGCACAGGTCAAGGGTCTACTAACTATGGCTACACCTTC. This codes for CASTGQGSTNYGYTF.

The V call is TRBV7-2, the J call TRBJ1-3; a possible D gene is TRBD1 (5 bases). There are 14 residues in the CDR3. Germline V gives CDR1 SGHTA, CDR2 FQGNSA. The V gene lost 3 bases and the J gene lost 0 bases, with 6 bases spanning the gap. CDR3 DNA: TGTGCCAGCAGCTTTGGGGCCTCTGGAAACACCATATATTTT. Translation: CASSFGASGNTIYF.

The chain recombines TRBV6-5 with TRBJ2-5; 10 bases fit TRBD1. V was pared by 5 bases and J by 2 bases, with 5 bases of the junction left unmatched. The CDR3 runs 15 residues. Germline-derived CDR1 and CDR2 are MNHEY and SVGAGI. The CDR3 DNA follows: TGTGCCAGCAGTGCGACAGGGGGCAGGCAAGAGACCCAGTACTTC. Translating gives CASSATGGRQETQYF.

The V gene is TRBV7-3, the J gene TRBJ2-5, with D maybe TRBD1 (6 bases). Trimming took 2 bases from V and 5 from J, leaving 12 bases between them. The CDR3 runs to 14 residues. Germline-derived CDR1 and CDR2 are SGHTA and FQGTGA. Here the CDR3 reads CASSLGGGWETQYF. CDR3 nucleotides: TGTGCCAGCAGCTTAGGTGGGGGCTGGGAGACCCAGTACTTC.

The genes are TRBV27 and TRBJ2-3; 8 bases align to TRBD2. This CDR3 spans 14 amino acids. V shed 6 bases, J shed 5 bases, and the junction held 7 bases outside the gene matches. Germline CDR1 MNHEY, CDR2 SMNVEV (reference sequence). CDR3 loop: CASRPAGGQDTQYF. CDR3 bases: TGTGCCAGCAGACCGGCGGGGGGCCAAGATACGCAGTATTTT.

The chain is built from TRBV7-2 and TRBJ2-7, with TRBD1 matching over 8 bases. Germline trimming cut 3 bases from V and 9 bases from J; bases unmatched to any gene: 1. The CDR3 runs 11 residues. Germline lookup yields CDR1 SGHTA and CDR2 FQGNSA. The CDR3 protein is CASSFGQGQYF. CDR3 in DNA: TGTGCCAGCAGCTTCGGACAGGGGCAGTACTTC.

The rearrangement uses TRBV11-1 and TRBJ2-3; D is unclear. The CDR3 is 12 amino acids. V dropped 1 base and J dropped 4 bases, with 3 bases sitting between them. The germline CDR1 and CDR2 sequences are SGHAT and FQDESV (reference sequence). CDR3 in amino acids: CASSLESDTQYF. CDR3 bases: TGTGCCAGCAGCTTAGAATCAGATACGCAGTATTTT.

CDR3 sequence: CASSPGGSTLNPSYGYTF. In DNA, the CDR3 is TGTGCCAGCAGCCCCGGTGGCAGTACCCTAAACCCGTCCTATGGCTACACCTTC. The chain is built from TRBV9 and TRBJ1-2; no reliable D call. This CDR3 contains 18 residues. Germline CDR1 and CDR2: SGDLS and YYNGEE. Trimming pared 4 bases from V and 4 bases from J, leaving 26 bases between.

The chain joins TRBV6-1 to TRBJ2-2; either TRBD1 or TRBD2 may fit D (5 bases each). The V gene's germline CDR1 is MNHNS and CDR2 SASEGT. Trimming left V 8 bases short and J 8 bases short, with 21 bases between. The CDR3 has 15 amino acids. This chain's CDR3 is CASGGSHIVTGELFF. The CDR3 DNA follows: TGTGCCAGCGGGGGTAGCCACATCGTGACAGGGGAGCTGTTTTTT.

This clone was detected only once. The chain joins TRBV6-1 to TRBJ1-2, with D possibly being TRBD1 (6 bases). The germline CDR1 and CDR2 sequences are MNHNS and SASEGT. The germline V and J ends were trimmed by 3 bases and 4 bases, with 15 bases remaining between them. This CDR3 contains 15 residues. CDR3 bases: TGTGCCAGCAGTGACATGGGAGGGGGAATCTATGGCTACACCTTC. Translated: CASSDMGGGIYGYTF.

This chain connects TRBV6-6 to TRBJ2-5; perhaps TRBD2 as D (6 bases). CDR3 length: 14 amino acids. Trimming removed 6 bases at V and 4 bases at J, with 15 bases between. Germline V gene sequence: CDR1 MNHNY, CDR2 SVGAGI (reference sequence). CDR3 sequence: CASRWDFTGETQYF. CDR3 bases: TGTGCCAGCAGATGGGACTTTACGGGAGAGACCCAGTACTTC.

In this sample, this clone turned up a few times. The V gene is TRBV7-9, the J gene TRBJ2-3; 14 bases are a match to TRBD2. This CDR3 contains 16 residues. Per germline, CDR1 SEHNR and CDR2 FQNEAQ (reference sequence). Trimming cost V 6 bases and J 3 bases; bases outside gene matches: 5. The CDR3 nucleotides are TGTGCCAGCAGTTTTAGGACTAGCGGGGGGACAGATACGCAGTATTTT. It encodes CASSFRTSGGTDTQYF.

The gene calls are TRBV18 and TRBJ2-7; no definite D call. Per the germline V gene, CDR1 is KGHSH and CDR2 is LQKENI. V lost 5 bases, J lost 3 bases, and 8 bases lay in between. The CDR3 loop spans 12 amino acids. CDR3 amino acids: CASSGQYYEQYF. The DNA for the CDR3 is TGTGCCAGCTCAGGCCAGTACTACGAGCAGTACTTC.

This chain connects TRBV10-3 to TRBJ1-1; D might be TRBD1 (6 bases). The CDR3 runs to 14 residues. Trimming shortened V by 6 bases and J by 4 bases, and 15 bases separated the two germline ends. Germline V lookup: CDR1 ENHRY, CDR2 SYGVKD. In DNA form, the CDR3 reads TGTGCCATCAGCGAGGGGGTTGGTGTCACTGAAGCTTTCTTT. Its protein product is CAISEGVGVTEAFF.

V gene TRBV28 combines with J gene TRBJ1-2; 7 bases fit TRBD1. The junction had 6 bases not matched to a gene; V was cut back by 5 bases and J by 3 bases. The CDR3 covers 14 residues. The germline V gene encodes CDR1 MDHEN and CDR2 SYDVKM. This CDR3 is CASSRQGPYYGYTF. In DNA form, the CDR3 reads TGTGCCAGCAGTCGACAGGGACCCTACTATGGCTACACCTTC.

The chain combines TRBV7-9 with TRBJ2-3, with TRBD1 matching over 9 bases. V lost 5 bases to trimming and J lost 1 base; unmatched junction nucleotides: 7. From germline, CDR1 is SEHNR and CDR2 FQNEAQ (reference sequence). The CDR3 is 16 residues long. DNA for the CDR3: TGTGCCAGCAGCCGCGGACAGGGGCCCCGCACAGATACGCAGTATTTT. It is translated as CASSRGQGPRTDTQYF.

J is TRBJ2-2 and V is TRBV30, with 8 bases matching TRBD2. This CDR3 is built from 14 residues. Germline loops: CDR1 GTSNPN, CDR2 SVGIG (reference sequence). V lost 0 bases to trimming and J lost 6 bases; unmatched junction nucleotides: 3. The CDR3 coding sequence is TGTGCCTGGAGTGTAGCGACTAGCGCCGGGGAGCTGTTTTTT. Translating it yields CAWSVATSAGELFF.

A single count supports this clone. V and J are TRBV9 and TRBJ1-2, with a possible D match to TRBD1 (6 bases). The CDR3 contains 14 residues. Trimming removed 4 bases at V and 3 bases at J, with 13 bases between. The germline CDR1 and CDR2 sequences are SGDLS and YYNGEE. CDR3 bases: TGTGCCAGCAGCCCAGGCAGGGGATACTATGGCTACACCTTC. Its protein product is CASSPGRGYYGYTF.

The chain couples TRBV10-2 to TRBJ1-5; D may be TRBD1 (5 bases). The CDR3 loop spans 13 amino acids. Germline CDR1 reads WSHSY; CDR2 reads SAAADI. The V end lost 4 bases, the J end lost 7 bases, and 11 bases lay between the germline ends. The CDR3 loop reads CASSVGAEQPQHF. The CDR3 DNA is TGCGCCAGCAGTGTCGGGGCTGAGCAGCCCCAGCATTTT.

The chain links TRBV6-6 to TRBJ2-5, with D unresolved. The V gene's germline CDR1 is MNHNY and CDR2 SVGAGI (reference sequence). The CDR3 length is 15 residues. V was cut by 0 bases and J by 1 base, with 9 bases left in between. The CDR3 here is CASSYSVDGQETQYF. The CDR3 nucleotides are TGTGCCAGCAGTTACTCGGTTGACGGCCAAGAGACCCAGTACTTC.

The chain employs TRBV7-9 and TRBJ2-7; TRBD2 agrees at 7 bases. Germline V CDR1 and CDR2: SEHNR, FQNEAQ (reference sequence). The CDR3 length is 16 residues. V lost 5 bases, J lost 2 bases, and 12 bases stayed unmatched. The CDR3 coding sequence is TGTGCCAGCAGCCTTTCGGGGGGACGGCAACCCTACGAGCAGTACTTC. This gives the protein CASSLSGGRQPYEQYF. Variable domain in full (rest from reference TRBV7-9 and TRBJ2-7): DTGVSQNPRHKITKRGQNVTFRCDPISEHNRLYWYRQTLGQGPEFLTYFQNEAQLEKSRLLSDRFSAERPKGSFSTLEIQRTEQGDSAMYLCASSLSGGRQPYEQYFGPGTRLTVT.

This clone was recorded only once. The chain uses TRBV7-2 and TRBJ2-7; 16 bases match TRBD2. In germline, CDR1 is SGHTA, CDR2 FQGNSA. The CDR3 sequence is 14 residues long. V shed 3 bases and J 7 bases; nucleotides not matched to a gene: 0. The DNA for the CDR3 is TGTGCCAGCAGCTTGGGACTAGCGGGAGGGGAGCAGTACTTC. Protein sequence: CASSLGLAGGEQYF.